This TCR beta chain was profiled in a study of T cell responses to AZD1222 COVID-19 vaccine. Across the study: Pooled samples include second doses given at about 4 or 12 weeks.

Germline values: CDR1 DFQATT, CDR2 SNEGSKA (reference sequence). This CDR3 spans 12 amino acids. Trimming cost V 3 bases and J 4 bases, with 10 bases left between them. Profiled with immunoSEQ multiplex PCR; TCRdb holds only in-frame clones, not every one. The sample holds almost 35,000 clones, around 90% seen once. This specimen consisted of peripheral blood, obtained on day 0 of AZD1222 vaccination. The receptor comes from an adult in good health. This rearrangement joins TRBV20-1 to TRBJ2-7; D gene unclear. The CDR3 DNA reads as TGCAGTGCTAGTGAGGATACGTACGAGCAGTACTTC. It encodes CSASEDTYEQYF.